What follows are 4 T cell receptor beta chains derived from one specimen sequenced in a study of CD8+ T cells in alopecia areata. Sequencing templates came from extracted RNA that was reverse transcribed into cDNA. Repertoires were generated with immunoSEQ multiplex PCR, while TCRdb's copy carries only in-frame clones and drops some. The table includes 200,000 or so clones, 55% to 70% detected once. Treatment specified: oral pan-JAK inhibitor, 5-10 mg twice daily. The sample consisted of CD4+ T cells sorted from blood, taken at week 24, from a patient treated with tofacitinib. These receptors all come from a human donor with alopecia areata.

This clone was found once. The chain joins TRBV5-1 to TRBJ2-7, with 7 bases matching TRBD2. The CDR3 loop spans 14 amino acids. With V trimmed by 7 bases and J by 5 bases, 12 bases remained unmatched. The germline CDR1 and CDR2 sequences are SGHRS and YFSETQ. CDR3 in DNA: TGCGCCAGCCAACCTAACGCGGGAGCGCACGAGCAGTACTTC. It is translated as CASQPNAGAHEQYF.

This clone occurred a few times. Sequence at one end of the junction differs from germline and may be a read error. The V gene is TRBV29-1, the J gene TRBJ2-1; TRBD2 aligns across 14 bases. The CDR3 contains 17 residues. Germline assignment: CDR1 SQVTM and CDR2 ANQGSEA. The CDR3 is CSVEGTSGSPGYNEQFF. The DNA for the CDR3 is TGCAGCGTCGAAGGGACTAGCGGGAGCCCCGGGTACAATGAGCAGTTCTTC.

V is TRBV5-4 and J is TRBJ2-5, with 8 bases lining up with TRBD2. Germline V gives CDR1 SGHNT, CDR2 YYREEE (reference sequence). The CDR3 sequence is 15 residues long. J gave up 5 bases and V 2 bases, and 8 bases lay outside the gene matches. The CDR3 region is CASSFGGRRSETQYF. CDR3 in DNA: TGTGCCAGCAGCTTTGGCGGGAGGAGGAGTGAGACCCAGTACTTC.

The chain has TRBV5-4 and TRBJ2-3; the D is unclear. The V and J ends lost 9 bases and 9 bases respectively, with 17 bases between them. From germline, CDR1 is SGHNT and CDR2 YYREEE (reference sequence). This CDR3 is built from 12 residues. CDR3 loop: CAKKLRMMTQYF. CDR3 bases: TGTGCCAAGAAGCTCCGGATGATGACGCAGTATTTT.